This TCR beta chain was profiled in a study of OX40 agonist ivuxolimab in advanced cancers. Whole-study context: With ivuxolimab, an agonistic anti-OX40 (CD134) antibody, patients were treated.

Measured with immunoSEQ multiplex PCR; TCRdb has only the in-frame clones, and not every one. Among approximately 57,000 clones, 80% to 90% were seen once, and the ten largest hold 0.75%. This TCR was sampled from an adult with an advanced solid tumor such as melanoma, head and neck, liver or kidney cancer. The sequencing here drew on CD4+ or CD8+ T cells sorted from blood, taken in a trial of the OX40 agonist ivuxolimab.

The CDR3 spells CASSPITGVGQPRAKANSPLHF. The CDR3 DNA sequence: TGTGCCAGCTCCCCAATCACAGGGGTTGGACAGCCGAGGGCTAAGGCGAATTCACCCCTCCACTTT. The rearrangement joins TRBV18 to TRBJ1-6; 7 bases are shared with TRBD1. The germline V gene encodes CDR1 KGHSH and CDR2 LQKENI. The ends lost 6 bases at V and 7 bases at J; junction bases unmatched: 30. This CDR3 has 22 residues.